This entry describes one T cell receptor (beta chain). Its antigen is unidentified. This CDR3 spans 15 amino acids. Germline V gives CDR1 SGHTA, CDR2 FQGTGA. Unmatched junction bases numbered 6, after V lost 6 bases and J lost 5 bases. The sample comes from a study of T cell responses to AZD1222 COVID-19 vaccine. Study outcomes and limitations: Nearly half of spike-specific TCRs reportedly go after variant regions that carry no mutations. Regions 160-218 and 743-854 held dominance among vaccine-associated CD4 TCRs, which spanned spike. The peak T cell response came first, and repertoires were sampled only after it.

The method was immunoSEQ multiplex PCR; TCRdb's version includes in-frame clones alone and lacks a portion of them. Counted here are roughly 130,000 clones, approximately 85% occurring once; the ten biggest clones make up around 1.6%. V and J are TRBV7-3 and TRBJ2-5; TRBD2 matches 13 bases. This material consisted of peripheral blood, taken on day 0 of AZD1222 vaccination. The source of this sequence is an adult in good health. The DNA for the CDR3 is TGTGCCAGCAGTCAGACTAGCGGGAGGAGGGAGACCCAGTACTTC. Its translation: CASSQTSGRRETQYF.